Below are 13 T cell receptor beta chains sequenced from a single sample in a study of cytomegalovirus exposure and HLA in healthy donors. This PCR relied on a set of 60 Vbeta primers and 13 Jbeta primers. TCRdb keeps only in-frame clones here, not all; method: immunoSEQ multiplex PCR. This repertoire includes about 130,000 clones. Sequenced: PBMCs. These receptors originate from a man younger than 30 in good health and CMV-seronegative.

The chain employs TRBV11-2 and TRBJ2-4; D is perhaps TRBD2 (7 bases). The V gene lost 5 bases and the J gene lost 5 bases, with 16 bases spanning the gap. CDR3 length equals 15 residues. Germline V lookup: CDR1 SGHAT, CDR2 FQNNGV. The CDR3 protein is CASSGRGGEENIQYF. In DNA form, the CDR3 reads TGTGCCAGCAGCGGGAGAGGGGGGGAAGAAAACATTCAGTACTTC.

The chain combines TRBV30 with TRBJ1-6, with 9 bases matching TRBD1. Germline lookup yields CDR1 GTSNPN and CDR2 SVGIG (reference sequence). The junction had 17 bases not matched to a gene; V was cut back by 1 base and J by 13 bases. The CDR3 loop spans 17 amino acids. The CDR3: CAWSATPLGQGFVPLHF. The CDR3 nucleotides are TGTGCCTGGAGTGCTACCCCCTTGGGACAGGGTTTTGTTCCCCTCCACTTT.

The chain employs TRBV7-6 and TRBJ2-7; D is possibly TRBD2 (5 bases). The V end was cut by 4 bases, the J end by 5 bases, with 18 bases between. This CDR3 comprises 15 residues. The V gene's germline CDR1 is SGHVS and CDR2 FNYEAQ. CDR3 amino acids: CASSSPGRGRNEQYF. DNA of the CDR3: TGTGCCAGCAGCTCCCCGGGCCGGGGTAGAAACGAGCAGTACTTC.

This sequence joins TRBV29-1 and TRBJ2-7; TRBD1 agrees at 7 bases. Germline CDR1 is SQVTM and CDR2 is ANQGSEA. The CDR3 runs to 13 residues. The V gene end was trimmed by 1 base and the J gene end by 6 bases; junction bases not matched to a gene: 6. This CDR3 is CSVEALDRAEQYF. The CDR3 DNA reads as TGCAGCGTTGAAGCCCTAGACAGGGCCGAGCAGTACTTC.

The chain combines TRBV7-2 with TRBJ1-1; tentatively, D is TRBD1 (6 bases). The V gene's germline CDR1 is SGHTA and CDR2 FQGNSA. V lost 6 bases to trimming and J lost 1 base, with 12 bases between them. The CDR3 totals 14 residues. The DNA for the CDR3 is TGTGCCAGCAGGCCCGGGACACAGAACACTGAAGCTTTCTTT. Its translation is CASRPGTQNTEAFF.

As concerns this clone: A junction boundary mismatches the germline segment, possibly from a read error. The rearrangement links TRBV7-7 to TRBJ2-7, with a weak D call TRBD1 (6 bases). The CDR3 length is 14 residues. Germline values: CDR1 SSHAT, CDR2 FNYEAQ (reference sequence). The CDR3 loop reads CASSEGGTTYEQYF. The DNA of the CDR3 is TGTGCTAGCAGCGAAGGGGGAACAACCTACGAGCAGTACTTC.

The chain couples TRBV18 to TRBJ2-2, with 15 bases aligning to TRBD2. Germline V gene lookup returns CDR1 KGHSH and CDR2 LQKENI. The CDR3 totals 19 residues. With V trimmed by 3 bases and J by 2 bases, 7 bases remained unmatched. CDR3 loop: CASSPGLAGGPSNTGELFF. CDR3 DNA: TGTGCCAGCTCACCCGGACTAGCGGGAGGGCCCTCTAACACCGGGGAGCTGTTTTTT.

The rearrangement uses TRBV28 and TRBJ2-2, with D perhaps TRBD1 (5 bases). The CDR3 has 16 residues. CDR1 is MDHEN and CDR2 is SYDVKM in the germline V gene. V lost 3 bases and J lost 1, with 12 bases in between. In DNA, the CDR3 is TGTGCCAGCAGTTTCCCTAGGGGAATGAACACCGGGGAGCTGTTTTTT. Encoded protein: CASSFPRGMNTGELFF.

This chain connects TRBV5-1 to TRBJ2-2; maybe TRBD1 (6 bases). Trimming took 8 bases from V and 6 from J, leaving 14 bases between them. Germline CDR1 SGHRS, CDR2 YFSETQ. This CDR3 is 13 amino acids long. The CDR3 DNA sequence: TGCGCCAGTACAGAAACAGGGTCCGGGGAGCTGTTTTTT. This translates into CASTETGSGELFF.

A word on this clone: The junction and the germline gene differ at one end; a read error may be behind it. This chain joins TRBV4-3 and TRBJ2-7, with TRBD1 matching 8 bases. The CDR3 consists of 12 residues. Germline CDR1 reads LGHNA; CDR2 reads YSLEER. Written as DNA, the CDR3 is TGCGCCAGCAGCCACCGCGGACAGGGTGATGCTTTC. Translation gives CASSHRGQGDAF.

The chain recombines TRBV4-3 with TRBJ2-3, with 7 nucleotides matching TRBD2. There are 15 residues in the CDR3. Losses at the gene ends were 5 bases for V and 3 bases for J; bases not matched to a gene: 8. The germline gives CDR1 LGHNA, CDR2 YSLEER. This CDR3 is CASSTRGVRTDTQYF. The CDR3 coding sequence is TGCGCCAGCAGCACCCGGGGGGTGAGGACAGATACGCAGTATTTT.

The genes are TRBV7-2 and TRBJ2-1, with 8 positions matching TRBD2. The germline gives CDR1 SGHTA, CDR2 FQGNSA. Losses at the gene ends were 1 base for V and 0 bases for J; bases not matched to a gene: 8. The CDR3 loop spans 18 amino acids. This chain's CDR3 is CASSLVTSGDDSYNEQFF. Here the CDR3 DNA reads TGTGCCAGCAGCTTAGTAACTAGCGGAGATGACTCCTACAATGAGCAGTTCTTC.

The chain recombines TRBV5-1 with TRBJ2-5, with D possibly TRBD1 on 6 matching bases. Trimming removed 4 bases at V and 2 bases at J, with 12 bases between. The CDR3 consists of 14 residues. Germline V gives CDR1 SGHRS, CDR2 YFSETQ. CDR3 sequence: CASSLGQLQETQYF. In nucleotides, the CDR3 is TGCGCCAGCAGCCTCGGACAGCTACAAGAGACCCAGTACTTC.